The text below deals with one T cell receptor beta chain. Its antigen remains unidentified. This record belongs to a study of T-cell reconstitution after alpha-beta-depleted transplantation in children. Unique molecular identifiers were used to barcode this TCRbeta library. TCRdb processed the PCR reads anew with MiXCR; each CDR3 protein has one entry. The sample holds 45,000 to 70,000 distinct CDR3 sequences, roughly 45% seen once. This CDR3 is 15 amino acids long. The ends were cut back, 4 bases at V and 2 bases at J, with 15 bases in the middle. In germline, CDR1 is MGHRA, CDR2 YSYEKL. Study-level results: A year post-transplant, T-cell counts and diversity derived mostly from newly produced T cells. Certain patients had high TCRbeta diversity at day 60, and it came from recipient T cells and thymic progenitors that survived. At around two months after transplant, the alpha-beta T cells were reportedly derived from several hundred expanded clones that came from non-depleted graft cells.

The clonotype comes from a male patient aged 5 to 17 who had a stem cell transplant for acute lymphoblastic leukemia, so the T cells may come from the graft donor. The J gene is TRBJ2-7, the V gene TRBV4-1; weak D call: TRBD2 (5 bases). The sample consisted of PBMCs, mostly from graft donor cells, taken 360 days after TCRalphabeta/CD19-depleted stem cell transplant. This CDR3 is CASSPPSGYTYEQYF. In DNA, the CDR3 is TGCGCCAGCAGCCCCCCCAGCGGATATACCTACGAGCAGTACTTC.